Listed below are T cell receptor beta chains from one sample, sequenced in a study of cytomegalovirus exposure and HLA in healthy donors. TCRdb keeps only in-frame clones here, not all; method: immunoSEQ multiplex PCR. The sample shows 150,000 to 200,000 clones, almost 85% of them seen only once. Sample: PBMCs. These receptors were taken from a woman between 45 and 65 years old in good health and CMV-seronegative. Both conserved end residues are part of each CDR3. The order of the fields is CDR3 DNA, CDR3 protein, D gene, J gene, V gene, clone size. A D gene is named only where the DNA matches it firmly. Not every row has a clone size; where given, it reads once, few, many or a size class.

cdr3_nt: TGTGCCAGCAGCTTAGGTCCGGGACAGTATACCTCCTACGAGCAGTACTTC; cdr3_aa: CASSLGPGQYTSYEQYF; d_call: TRBD1; j_call: TRBJ2-7; v_call: TRBV7-2; clone_size: NA
cdr3_nt: TGCGCCAGCAGCTTCGGGACAGGGGAAGAGACCCAGTACTTC; cdr3_aa: CASSFGTGEETQYF; d_call: TRBD1; j_call: TRBJ2-5; v_call: TRBV5-1; clone_size: NA
cdr3_nt: TGTGCCAGCAGTGCCGACAGGGGTAGTAGACTGTTTTTT; cdr3_aa: CASSADRGSRLFF; d_call: TRBD1; j_call: TRBJ1-4; v_call: TRBV2; clone_size: NA
cdr3_nt: TGTGCCACCAGCAGAGACCGCCTGGGGGGGGAGCAGTACTTC; cdr3_aa: CATSRDRLGGEQYF; d_call: TRBD2; j_call: TRBJ2-7; v_call: TRBV15; clone_size: NA
cdr3_nt: TGTGCCAGCAGCTTAATGAGAAACACTGAAGCTTTCTTT; cdr3_aa: CASSLMRNTEAFF; d_call: NA; j_call: TRBJ1-1; v_call: TRBV7-3; clone_size: NA
cdr3_nt: TGTGCCAGCAGCTTCGGAGGGGGCCAGACCCAAGAGACCCAGTACTTC; cdr3_aa: CASSFGGGQTQETQYF; d_call: NA; j_call: TRBJ2-5; v_call: TRBV5-4; clone_size: NA
cdr3_nt: TGTGCCAGCAGTGGGACAGCTGGAAACTATGGCTACACCTTC; cdr3_aa: CASSGTAGNYGYTF; d_call: NA; j_call: TRBJ1-2; v_call: TRBV2; clone_size: NA
cdr3_nt: TGTGCCAGTACTCTCAACCCAGGGATTGGCGGGGAGCTGTTTTTT; cdr3_aa: CASTLNPGIGGELFF; d_call: NA; j_call: TRBJ2-2; v_call: TRBV19; clone_size: NA
cdr3_nt: TGTGCCAGCAGTTTGTCAGGGGGCGCCCCGTCGTCCTACGAGCAGTACTTC; cdr3_aa: CASSLSGGAPSSYEQYF; d_call: TRBD1; j_call: TRBJ2-7; v_call: TRBV28; clone_size: NA
cdr3_nt: TGTGCCAGTAGTACCCCCCTGCGGGATACTACCAATGAGCAGTTCTTC; cdr3_aa: CASSTPLRDTTNEQFF; d_call: NA; j_call: TRBJ2-1; v_call: TRBV19; clone_size: NA
cdr3_nt: TGTGCCAGCAGCCCCTCGGGGCTAGCGGGAGCCTACGAGCAGTACTTC; cdr3_aa: CASSPSGLAGAYEQYF; d_call: TRBD2; j_call: TRBJ2-7; v_call: TRBV7-3; clone_size: NA
cdr3_nt: TGTGCCAGCAGCCAAGATAGCCTCCAGGGGGAACTCGCTGGCTACACCTTC; cdr3_aa: CASSQDSLQGELAGYTF; d_call: TRBD1; j_call: TRBJ1-2; v_call: TRBV14; clone_size: NA
cdr3_nt: TGTGCCAGCAGCTTACAGGGACAACCTGGGGAGACCCAGTACTTC; cdr3_aa: CASSLQGQPGETQYF; d_call: NA; j_call: TRBJ2-5; v_call: TRBV11-3; clone_size: NA
cdr3_nt: TGTGCCAGCAGGGACCCGGGAGGGCAGAACACCATATATTTT; cdr3_aa: CASRDPGGQNTIYF; d_call: NA; j_call: TRBJ1-3; v_call: TRBV9; clone_size: NA
cdr3_nt: TGTGCCAGCTCACCAAGACAGGGTCGATCTTACGAGCAGTACTTC; cdr3_aa: CASSPRQGRSYEQYF; d_call: TRBD1; j_call: TRBJ2-7; v_call: TRBV18; clone_size: NA
cdr3_nt: TGCGCCAGCAGCCAACGCAATCAGGGGTTTGGCTACACCTTC; cdr3_aa: CASSQRNQGFGYTF; d_call: NA; j_call: TRBJ1-2; v_call: TRBV4-3; clone_size: few
cdr3_nt: TGTGCCAGCAGCAGTAGCGGTAGCTCCTACAATGAGCAGTTCTTC; cdr3_aa: CASSSSGSSYNEQFF; d_call: NA; j_call: TRBJ2-1; v_call: TRBV9; clone_size: NA
cdr3_nt: TGCGCCAGCAGCTTTGGTTCAGGACAGGGATCTGGAAACACCATATATTTT; cdr3_aa: CASSFGSGQGSGNTIYF; d_call: TRBD1; j_call: TRBJ1-3; v_call: TRBV5-1; clone_size: NA
cdr3_nt: TGTGCCAGCAGCCTTGGACAGGGGGATGAAAAACTGTTTTTT; cdr3_aa: CASSLGQGDEKLFF; d_call: TRBD1; j_call: TRBJ1-4; v_call: TRBV28; clone_size: NA
cdr3_nt: TGTGCCAGCAGCCCTGGGTCCAGCGGGCCGATCAATGGGCAGTTCTTC; cdr3_aa: CASSPGSSGPINGQFF; d_call: NA; j_call: TRBJ2-1; v_call: TRBV9; clone_size: NA
cdr3_nt: TGTGCCAGCAGCTTCGGTAGGGGGGGACAAGAGACCCAGTACTTC; cdr3_aa: CASSFGRGGQETQYF; d_call: NA; j_call: TRBJ2-5; v_call: TRBV7-9; clone_size: few
cdr3_nt: TGTGCCAGCATTCCGGGACAGGAGATCTACGAGCAGTACTTC; cdr3_aa: CASIPGQEIYEQYF; d_call: TRBD1; j_call: TRBJ2-7; v_call: TRBV6-4; clone_size: NA
cdr3_nt: TGTGCTAGCAGCTTAGGAGGGTCCAATGAGCAGTTCTTC; cdr3_aa: CASSLGGSNEQFF; d_call: NA; j_call: TRBJ2-1; v_call: TRBV7-7; clone_size: NA
cdr3_nt: TGTTCCAGCAGCTTAGGGGCCGGAGGGAGCAATCAGCCCCAGCATTTT; cdr3_aa: CSSSLGAGGSNQPQHF; d_call: NA; j_call: TRBJ1-5; v_call: TRBV7-9; clone_size: NA
cdr3_nt: TGTGCCAGCAGTTTGCCAGACAGGCGGAACACTGAAGCTTTCTTT; cdr3_aa: CASSLPDRRNTEAFF; d_call: NA; j_call: TRBJ1-1; v_call: TRBV28; clone_size: NA
cdr3_nt: TGTGCCACCAGCAGAGATTCCTTGGACAGGGGGTACGAGCAGTACTTC; cdr3_aa: CATSRDSLDRGYEQYF; d_call: TRBD1; j_call: TRBJ2-7; v_call: TRBV15; clone_size: NA
cdr3_nt: TGTGCCAGCAGCTTAAGAGGAGCGGGAGATATTGAGCAGTACTTC; cdr3_aa: CASSLRGAGDIEQYF; d_call: TRBD2; j_call: TRBJ2-7; v_call: TRBV7-9; clone_size: NA
cdr3_nt: TGTGCCAGCAGCCCCTGGAGGATTCGTGACACCGGGGAGCTGTTTTTT; cdr3_aa: CASSPWRIRDTGELFF; d_call: NA; j_call: TRBJ2-2; v_call: TRBV7-9; clone_size: NA
cdr3_nt: TGTGCCAGCAGCGTCTCTAGCGGGAGAAACGACGAGCAGTACTTC; cdr3_aa: CASSVSSGRNDEQYF; d_call: TRBD2; j_call: TRBJ2-7; v_call: TRBV9; clone_size: NA
cdr3_nt: TGCGCCAGCAGCCAAGCCGGGACTAGCGACCGTGAGCAGTTCTTC; cdr3_aa: CASSQAGTSDREQFF; d_call: TRBD2; j_call: TRBJ2-1; v_call: TRBV4-3; clone_size: few
cdr3_nt: TGCGCCAGCAGGAAGGGTGGAGGATTGAACACTGAAGCTTTCTTT; cdr3_aa: CASRKGGGLNTEAFF; d_call: NA; j_call: TRBJ1-1; v_call: TRBV4-3; clone_size: NA
cdr3_nt: TGTGCCTGGGACGGGACAGGGAATCCCCAGAACAAGGACAATGAGCAGTTCTTC; cdr3_aa: CAWDGTGNPQNKDNEQFF; d_call: TRBD1; j_call: TRBJ2-1; v_call: TRBV30; clone_size: NA
cdr3_nt: TGTGCCAGCAGCTTAGCAGGGGGCCCGAATCAGCCCCAGCATTTT; cdr3_aa: CASSLAGGPNQPQHF; d_call: TRBD1; j_call: TRBJ1-5; v_call: TRBV25-1; clone_size: few
cdr3_nt: TGCGCCAGCAGCTTATCAGGTAGGCCCGAGCAGTACTTC; cdr3_aa: CASSLSGRPEQYF; d_call: NA; j_call: TRBJ2-7; v_call: TRBV5-1; clone_size: NA
cdr3_nt: TGCGCCAGCAGCCCAAGGGGACAGGGATTCGATGAAGCTTTCTTT; cdr3_aa: CASSPRGQGFDEAFF; d_call: TRBD1; j_call: TRBJ1-1; v_call: TRBV5-1; clone_size: NA
cdr3_nt: TGTGCCAGCTCACCCCCCCAGGACAGGGGGCGATACGAGCAGTACTTC; cdr3_aa: CASSPPQDRGRYEQYF; d_call: TRBD1; j_call: TRBJ2-7; v_call: TRBV18; clone_size: once
cdr3_nt: TGTGCCAGCAGCTTATTACCTAGGGATACGCAGTATTTT; cdr3_aa: CASSLLPRDTQYF; d_call: NA; j_call: TRBJ2-3; v_call: TRBV5-4; clone_size: few
cdr3_nt: TGTGCCAGCAGTTTAGGTCCGTTAGCAACTAATGAAAAACTGTTTTTT; cdr3_aa: CASSLGPLATNEKLFF; d_call: NA; j_call: TRBJ1-4; v_call: TRBV27; clone_size: once
cdr3_nt: TGTGCCAGCAGTTTCTCCGCCGGGACTGCTACCTACGAGCAGTACTTC; cdr3_aa: CASSFSAGTATYEQYF; d_call: NA; j_call: TRBJ2-7; v_call: TRBV28; clone_size: once
cdr3_nt: TGTGCCAGCAGTACGGGACAGGGGGGAGGCCCCGGGGAGCTGTTTTTT; cdr3_aa: CASSTGQGGGPGELFF; d_call: TRBD1; j_call: TRBJ2-2; v_call: TRBV6-6; clone_size: NA
cdr3_nt: TGTGCCAGCAGCAGATCGCCCGGGAACACTGAAGCTTTCTTT; cdr3_aa: CASSRSPGNTEAFF; d_call: NA; j_call: TRBJ1-1; v_call: TRBV9; clone_size: once
cdr3_nt: TGTGCCAGCAGCTTGACAGGGTTGTTCGGGGAGCTGTTTTTT; cdr3_aa: CASSLTGLFGELFF; d_call: TRBD1; j_call: TRBJ2-2; v_call: TRBV11-1; clone_size: NA
cdr3_nt: TGTGCCAGTAGTACAGAGTCCCGGGACAGAGGCTACTATGGCTACACCTTC; cdr3_aa: CASSTESRDRGYYGYTF; d_call: TRBD1; j_call: TRBJ1-2; v_call: TRBV19; clone_size: NA
cdr3_nt: TGTGCCAGTACGAGCGCGGGACCCCCGGGGGGTGAGCAGTTCTTC; cdr3_aa: CASTSAGPPGGEQFF; d_call: TRBD2; j_call: TRBJ2-1; v_call: TRBV19; clone_size: once
cdr3_nt: TGTGCCAGCAGCGTAGGTCCGGGAAGAGAAAAACTGTTTTTT; cdr3_aa: CASSVGPGREKLFF; d_call: NA; j_call: TRBJ1-4; v_call: TRBV9; clone_size: NA
cdr3_nt: TGCGCCAGCAGCTTGGAGGCAGCGGGAAACTACGAGCAGTACTTC; cdr3_aa: CASSLEAAGNYEQYF; d_call: TRBD2; j_call: TRBJ2-7; v_call: TRBV5-1; clone_size: NA
cdr3_nt: TGTGCCAGCAGGAACCCGGGACAGGGGTACAATGAGCAGTTCTTC; cdr3_aa: CASRNPGQGYNEQFF; d_call: TRBD1; j_call: TRBJ2-1; v_call: TRBV28; clone_size: NA
cdr3_nt: TGTGCCAGCCGAGCGGGAGCCCCGGATACGCAGTATTTT; cdr3_aa: CASRAGAPDTQYF; d_call: TRBD2; j_call: TRBJ2-3; v_call: TRBV25-1; clone_size: NA
cdr3_nt: TGCGCCAGCAGCCAAGATCTTTTGAGAATGGAGACCCAGTACTTC; cdr3_aa: CASSQDLLRMETQYF; d_call: NA; j_call: TRBJ2-5; v_call: TRBV4-3; clone_size: few
cdr3_nt: TGTGCCAGCTCTCCCCCTGGGGGGAGAGATACGCAGTATTTT; cdr3_aa: CASSPPGGRDTQYF; d_call: NA; j_call: TRBJ2-3; v_call: TRBV18; clone_size: NA
cdr3_nt: TGTGCCAGTAGTAGCCCGGGACTAGGCTACGAGCAGTACTTC; cdr3_aa: CASSSPGLGYEQYF; d_call: TRBD2; j_call: TRBJ2-7; v_call: TRBV19; clone_size: NA